This T cell receptor beta chain emerged from a study of blood T cell repertoires in COVID-19. Study-wide background: The samples span acute and convalescent COVID-19 from the United States, Italy and Spain. T cells, B-cell-depleted T cells, or PBMCs supplied cDNA or gDNA.

How the authors handled the data: The authors estimated nucleated cell counts from reference gene primer amplification. TCRdb keeps only in-frame clones here, not all; method: immunoSEQ multiplex PCR. D and trimming were read from the DNA, whereas the V and J calls and clone size are those reported in that table. This sample has about 220,000 clones; 82% occur once, and the top ten carry 3% to 4.5%. The CDR3 length is 14 residues. Per germline, CDR1 LNHDA and CDR2 SQIVND (reference sequence). V lost 2 bases to trimming and J lost 7 bases, with 11 bases between them. The gene calls are TRBV19 and TRBJ1-4; D remains unclear. The TCR was taken from a woman over 75 with acute or convalescent COVID-19. Sequencing was carried out using peripheral blood. CDR3 amino acids: CASSITGFGEKLFF. CDR3 coding DNA: TGTGCCAGTAGTATAACGGGGTTCGGTGAAAAACTGTTTTTT.